The subject of this entry is one TCR beta chain. Its antigen is not known. Extraction and reverse transcription of RNA yielded cDNA as the sequencing template. TCRdb keeps only in-frame clones here, not all; method: immunoSEQ multiplex PCR. The table includes some 170,000 clones, about 55% detected once. Specified treatment: oral pan-JAK inhibitor, 5-10 mg twice daily. Lesional scalp punch biopsies and peripheral blood came from alopecia areata patients. CDR3 length: 15 amino acids. Germline CDR1 is LGHNA and CDR2 is YSLEER. The V end lost 1 base, the J end lost 3 bases, and 12 bases lay between the germline ends. The data were obtained in a study of CD8+ T cells in alopecia areata. Study at large: Among treated patients, oral tofacitinib was administered at 5 to 10 mg twice daily.

Study conclusions and caveats: Scalp lesions, especially in alopecia totalis/universalis, had higher clonality than normal scalp.

The origin of this receptor is a human donor with alopecia areata. The genes are TRBV4-3 and TRBJ1-1; D remains unclear. This specimen was CD8+ T cells sorted from blood, taken at week 24, from a patient treated with tofacitinib. The CDR3 DNA reads TGCGCCAGCAGCCAAGGGATCTTAAGGGACACTGAAGCTTTCTTT. This gives the protein CASSQGILRDTEAFF.